The TCR beta chain described here comes from a study of cytomegalovirus exposure and HLA in healthy donors (dated by TCRdb to the late 2010s). Regarding the research as a whole: According to an earlier analysis of a few hundred of the donors, roughly 180 million T cells yielded 117 million unique TCR beta sequences and about 280 Gb of sequence data. Roughly 300 gigabases of sequencing data and around 85 million unique TCR sequences made up an early release that covered approximately 700 HLA-typed donors. The genetic ancestry cluster associated with self-reported Caucasian donors included 80% to 90% of the 398 genotyped donors. The aim of the study was to test whether cataloging public T cell receptors could identify signatures of past pathogen exposure. The T cell repertoires of several hundred subjects were profiled by immunosequencing and related to cytomegalovirus serostatus. Besides the first cohort of 666 subjects, a separate validation cohort made up of over a hundred different subjects was used. To predict cytomegalovirus infection status, the study brought together high-throughput TCR immunosequencing, statistical association of individual TCRs with disease status, and machine learning. A later analysis re-analyzed previously published TCR beta repertoires from 600 to 850 donors and added high-resolution HLA genotyping to study TCR occurrence patterns. Rather than using new phenotypic data, the later analysis identified candidate immune exposures from TCR beta sequences and from how often those sequences occurred across donors. An earlier analysis of 587 of the donors used high-throughput TCR beta sequencing to judge whether each TCR beta V gene segment behaved as functional or pseudogenic. Donor age, sex, ethnicity and CMV serostatus were compiled together with the repertoire data. Genome-wide SNP genotypes for about 55% of the roughly 670 donors were used in a later genetic analysis, which treated that subset as a discovery cohort. Every discovery cohort repertoire had been produced on one sequencing platform. Both class I and class II loci were covered by HLA typing, at four-digit resolution. The number of donors typed differed by locus, with about 620-630 for A, B, C, DRB1 and DQB1, around 520 for DQA1, over 600 for DPA1, and some 440 for DPB1. A handful of DR-DQ haplotypes were treated as single units for association and clustering because of strong linkage in the cohort. Among some 400 genotyped donors of the cohort, an average of about 240,000 unique TCR beta nucleotide sequences was sequenced per donor, of which 15% to 20% were non-productive.

Here V drops 6 bases and J drops 12 bases, and the junction holds 10 bases not matched to any gene. From a lookup of the germline V gene, CDR1 and CDR2 are SNHLY and FYNNEI. The CDR3 goes from the cysteine to the phenylalanine over 13 residues. The CDR3 DNA has 39 bases and is translated from base 1. Libraries came from the immunoSEQ multiplex PCR assay. The multiplex PCR relied on a mix of 60 forward primers for TCR Vbeta segments and 13 reverse primers for TCR Jbeta segments. The CDR3 region of rearranged TCR beta genes was amplified from genomic DNA with a multiplex PCR assay. On the Illumina HiSeq System, the amplified TCR beta libraries were sequenced as 87-base-pair reads. The source study handled its data this way. A later analysis counted approximately 74 million unique TCR beta chains across the 650 to 800 repertoires, and some 11 million of these chains were shared by at least two donors. Raw reads were error-corrected and collapsed into unique sequences with a nearest-neighbor algorithm that merged closely related sequences to remove PCR and sequencing errors. To assign V, D and J gene segments, CDR3 sequences were aligned to IMGT reference sequences. For a sequence to be retained, at least a six-nucleotide match to both a V gene segment and a J gene segment was required. Rearrangements were classified as productive when the CDR3 lacked stop codons and remained in frame with V and J, and all other rearrangements were classified as non-productive. Following IMGT convention, CDR3 was defined as the stretch from the second conserved V-encoded cysteine to the conserved J-encoded phenylalanine. In an earlier analysis of more than 550 of the donors, sequences lacking an unambiguous match to a single V gene segment were excluded. In an earlier analysis of a few hundred of the donors, V segments were called functional above 56.7% productive rearrangements and were called segregating when the between-donor standard deviation exceeded 5%. A statistical classification framework was built to diagnose cytomegalovirus status from the catalog of TCR beta chain sequences. A later analysis assigned V and J genes by comparing TCR nucleotide sequences with IMGT/GENE-DB human TR gene sequences. In a later analysis, CDR3 sequences and most-parsimonious VDJ recombination scenarios were assigned using the TCRdist pipeline. In a later analysis, each TCR beta chain was defined by its CDR3 amino acid sequence together with its V-gene family, and reads without a unique V-gene family were excluded. As a way to deal with suspected cross-contamination and a sequencing artifact, a later analysis dropped 450 to 600 nucleotide sequences that were highly shared and had low generation probability. A later analysis calculated a clonal expansion index for each public chain from normalized within-repertoire ranks of inferred template counts. In a later analysis, generation probabilities were computed with a VDJ recombination model fitted to out-of-frame rearrangements, and the resulting probabilities were checked against IGoR. In a later analysis, TCR-TCR, TCR-HLA and TCR-CMV co-occurrence was scored with hypergeometric tests, and a repertoire-size bias correction was applied to TCR pairs. False discovery rates were estimated in a later analysis by permuting HLA or CMV assignments 20 times. A later analysis grouped co-occurring TCRs with DBSCAN, adding TCRdist sequence similarity when clustering within HLA-allele-positive subsets. Repertoires with fewer than 30,000 or more than 120,000 public chains, plus five repertoires with anomalous nucleotide sharing, were excluded from co-occurrence clustering. TCRdb limited this immuneACCESS table to in-frame rearrangements with V and J called. A share of clones is missing; checked studies link under half to unresolved V genes, and the rest is unexplained. V and J calls and clone size are given by that table; D and trimming were obtained from the DNA. Within this sample are about 99,000 clones, with over 75% of them counted one time only. Of the sample, 5% to 6.5% falls within the top ten clones.

A note on this clone: This receptor's antigen is unknown. Per-nucleotide qualities are absent, and no much larger clonotype sits a single base away.

Paper-wide results and their limitations: A further reported finding was that TCR beta sequences accurately predicted the HLA-A and HLA-B alleles for most subjects in the first cohort. V-gene and J-gene trimming of TCR beta chains was associated with a missense DCLRE1C variant in a later genetic analysis, and the association was replicated in an independent cohort. Across donors, most TCR sequences were observed very rarely, whereas some public TCRs were present in many individuals. The classifier was reported to diagnose cytomegalovirus status with high specificity and sensitivity in both the original and validation cohorts. CMV serostatus was the only immune exposure information available for the cohort. A group of highly shared sequence variants was considered likely to be a technical artifact of the sequencing pipeline. Compared with equally common non-associated chains, HLA-associated TCR beta chains in a later analysis were more clonally expanded and had lower generation probabilities. An earlier analysis of 450 to 750 of the donors showed that most TCR beta V segments appeared in productive rearrangements either about 87% or about 30% of the time, which broadly matched IMGT annotations. Presence/absence analyses assumed roughly uniform sequencing depth across donors, an assumption that may not hold. Three of the identified cytomegalovirus-associated TCR beta chains were confirmed in vitro to be specific for cytomegalovirus antigens. Only TCR beta chains were sequenced in this cohort, and the absence of alpha or paired-chain data limited detectable features. Because some donors lacked HLA typing at each locus, the association tests relied only on the typed subset. In a later analysis, TCR association rates were found to vary across HLA loci, with the most associated TCRs seen for DRB1 alleles and the fewest for HLA-C alleles. It was suggested by the authors that the approach could potentially be generalized to other disease states and immunological phenotypes. In a later analysis, most CMV-associated TCR beta chains were found to appear HLA-restricted, with HLA associations seemingly driven largely by CMV exposure. The earlier analysis of some 560 of the donors excluded some 16 rarely observed V segments, including chromosome 9 orphons, because counts were too low. In a later analysis, several top co-occurrence clusters were reported to appear linked to parvovirus B19, influenza, CMV and Epstein-Barr virus. The 87-base-pair reads could not distinguish some IMGT-functional V segments, including TRBV6-2 and TRBV6-3, so those segments were excluded. At a false discovery rate of 0.05, a later analysis linked about 17,000 TCR beta sequences to specific HLA alleles. When HLA alleles, especially DR and DQ, strongly co-occurred, attributing TCR associations to individual alleles was difficult. The study listed 150 to 200 TCR beta chains as associated with cytomegalovirus. Linkage disequilibrium might explain the correlated functional status among segregating V segments, but an unknown experimental factor could not be ruled out. A later genetic analysis reported fewer N-insertions in productive TCRs among donors in an Asian-associated ancestry cluster than the approximately 670-donor mean.

The cohort was made up of 650 to 700 healthy bone marrow donors. At the time of sampling, every cohort member was nominally healthy, though immune exposures that went unrecorded were likely present. The donor was CMV seropositive and was included in the group of 289 seropositive cohort members. Every donor gave a peripheral blood sample, and the peripheral blood mononuclear cells from that sample were used for TCR beta sequencing. The Qiagen DNeasy Blood Extraction Kit was used to extract genomic DNA from the blood cell samples. Recombination connected TRBV2 to TRBJ2-7; 11 central bases correspond to TRBD1. This sequence originates from a woman between 18 and 29 years old in good health and CMV-seropositive. Sequenced input: PBMCs. The nucleotide sequence reads TGTGCCAGCAGGGGGACAGGGGGATTAATCCCGTACTTC. Translation gives CASRGTGGLIPYF.